This TCR delta chain is from a study of gamma delta lymphoproliferative disorders and STAT genes. TCRdb re-processed the multiplex PCR reads using CATT. The sample records around 220 delta-chain clones, approximately 6% being singletons. Germline loops: CDR1 TSWWSYY, CDR2 QGS. This CDR3 comprises 20 residues. The V and J ends lost 2 bases and 2 bases, in that order; junction bases with no gene match: 15. The receptor sequences were amplified from genomic DNA of peripheral blood mononuclear cells. This clone occurred many times. Sequenced input: blood. This receptor was obtained from a human donor with gamma-delta T-cell large granular lymphocyte leukemia. The chain links TRDV1 to TRDJ1; 12 positions match TRDD3. This CDR3 reads CALGEFLFLRWGIRTDKLIF. For the CDR3, the DNA is TGTGCTCTTGGGGAATTCCTTTTCCTACGCTGGGGGATACGGACCGATAAACTCATCTTT.